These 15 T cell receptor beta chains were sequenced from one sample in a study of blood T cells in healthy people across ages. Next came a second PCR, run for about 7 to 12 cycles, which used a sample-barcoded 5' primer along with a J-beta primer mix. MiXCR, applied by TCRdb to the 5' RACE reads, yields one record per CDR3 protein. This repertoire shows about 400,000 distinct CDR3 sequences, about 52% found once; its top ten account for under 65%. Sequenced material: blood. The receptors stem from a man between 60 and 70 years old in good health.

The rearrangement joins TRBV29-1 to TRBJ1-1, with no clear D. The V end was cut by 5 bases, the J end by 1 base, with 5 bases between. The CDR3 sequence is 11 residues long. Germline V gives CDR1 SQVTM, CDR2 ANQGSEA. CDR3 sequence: CSVYKNTEAFF. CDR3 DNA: TGCAGCGTTTACAAGAACACTGAAGCTTTCTTT.

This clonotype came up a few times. CDR3 protein: CASSLSEDTQYF. DNA for the CDR3: TGTGCCAGCAGCTTATCGGAAGATACGCAGTATTTT. This rearrangement joins TRBV7-2 to TRBJ2-3; D not certain. Trimming took off 2 bases at V and 5 bases at J, with 5 bases between the two ends. The germline V gene encodes CDR1 SGHTA and CDR2 FQGNSA. The CDR3 is 12 residues long.

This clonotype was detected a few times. CDR3: CASSLVRGLAGNEQFF. Here the CDR3 DNA reads TGTGCCAGCAGCTTAGTTAGAGGCCTAGCGGGCAATGAGCAGTTCTTC. The chain couples TRBV11-2 to TRBJ2-1; 8 positions agree with TRBD2. Germline trimming cut 1 base from V and 6 bases from J; bases unmatched to any gene: 8. This CDR3 is built from 16 residues. The germline CDR1 and CDR2 sequences are SGHAT and FQNNGV.

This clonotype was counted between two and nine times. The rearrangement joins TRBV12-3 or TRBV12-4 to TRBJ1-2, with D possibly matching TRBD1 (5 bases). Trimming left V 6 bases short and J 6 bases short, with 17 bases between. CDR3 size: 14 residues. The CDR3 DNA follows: TGTGCCAGCAGGGGGCCTGGAGGGTTGGATGGCTACACCTTC. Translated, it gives CASRGPGGLDGYTF.

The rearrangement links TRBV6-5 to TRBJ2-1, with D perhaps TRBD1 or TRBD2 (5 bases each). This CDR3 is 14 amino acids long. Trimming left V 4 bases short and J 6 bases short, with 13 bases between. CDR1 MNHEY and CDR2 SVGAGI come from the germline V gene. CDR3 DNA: TGTGCCAGCAGTTCCCCCGGGGCGCGCAATGAGCAGTTCTTC. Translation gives CASSSPGARNEQFF.

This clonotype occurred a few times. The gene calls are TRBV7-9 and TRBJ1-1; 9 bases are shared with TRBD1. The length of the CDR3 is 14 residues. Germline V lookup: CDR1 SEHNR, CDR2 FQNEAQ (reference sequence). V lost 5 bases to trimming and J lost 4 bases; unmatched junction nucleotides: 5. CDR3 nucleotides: TGTGCCAGCAGCACAGGGGGCGATAGCACTGAAGCTTTCTTT. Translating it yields CASSTGGDSTEAFF.

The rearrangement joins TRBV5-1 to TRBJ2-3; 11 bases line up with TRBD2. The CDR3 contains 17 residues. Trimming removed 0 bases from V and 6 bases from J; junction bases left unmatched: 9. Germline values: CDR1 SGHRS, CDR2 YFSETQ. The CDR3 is CASSLDWVAGGSDTQYF. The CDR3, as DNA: TGCGCCAGCAGCTTGGATTGGGTAGCGGGGGGGTCGGATACGCAGTATTTT. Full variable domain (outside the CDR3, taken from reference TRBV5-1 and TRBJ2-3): KAGVTQTPRYLIKTRGQQVTLSCSPISGHRSVSWYQQTPGQGLQFLFEYFSETQRNKGNFPGRFSGRQFSNSRSEMNVSTLELGDSALYLCASSLDWVAGGSDTQYFGPGTRLTVL.

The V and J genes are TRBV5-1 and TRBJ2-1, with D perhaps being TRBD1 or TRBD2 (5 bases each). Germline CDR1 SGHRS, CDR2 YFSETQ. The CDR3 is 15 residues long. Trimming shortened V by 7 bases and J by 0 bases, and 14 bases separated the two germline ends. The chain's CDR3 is CASRIGTSSYNEQFF. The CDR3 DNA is TGCGCCAGCCGGATCGGGACGAGCTCCTACAATGAGCAGTTCTTC.

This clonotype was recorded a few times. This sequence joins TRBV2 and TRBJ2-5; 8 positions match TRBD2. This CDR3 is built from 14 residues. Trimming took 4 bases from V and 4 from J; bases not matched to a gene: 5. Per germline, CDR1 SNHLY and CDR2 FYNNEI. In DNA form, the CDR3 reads TGTGCCAGCAGTGCTACTAGCGGTGGAGAGACCCAGTACTTC. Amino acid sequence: CASSATSGGETQYF.

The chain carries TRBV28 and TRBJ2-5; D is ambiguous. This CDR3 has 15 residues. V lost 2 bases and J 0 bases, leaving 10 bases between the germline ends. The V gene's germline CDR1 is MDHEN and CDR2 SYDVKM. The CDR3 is CASSLTQPYQETQYF. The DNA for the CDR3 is TGTGCCAGCAGTTTAACTCAACCGTACCAAGAGACCCAGTACTTC.

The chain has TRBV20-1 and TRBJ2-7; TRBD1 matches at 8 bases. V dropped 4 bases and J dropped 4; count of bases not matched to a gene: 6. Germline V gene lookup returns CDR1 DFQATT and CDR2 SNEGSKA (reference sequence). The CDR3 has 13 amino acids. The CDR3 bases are TGCAGTGCTACTACAGGGGGTGGATACGAGCAGTACTTC. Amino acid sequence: CSATTGGGYEQYF.

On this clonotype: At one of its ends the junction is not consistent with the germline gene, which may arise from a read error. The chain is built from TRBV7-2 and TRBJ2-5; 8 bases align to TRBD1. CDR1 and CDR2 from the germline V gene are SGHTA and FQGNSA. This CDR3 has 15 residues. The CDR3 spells CATSWTGLVQETQYF. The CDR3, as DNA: TGTGCCACCAGCTGGACAGGGCTCGTCCAAGAGACCCAGTACTTC.

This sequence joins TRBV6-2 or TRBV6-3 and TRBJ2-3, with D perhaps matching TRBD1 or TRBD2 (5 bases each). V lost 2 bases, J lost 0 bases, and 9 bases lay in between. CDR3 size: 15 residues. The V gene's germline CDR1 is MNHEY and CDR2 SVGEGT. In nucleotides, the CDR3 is TGTGCCAGCAGTTACCGGGGCGGGAGCACAGATACGCAGTATTTT. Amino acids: CASSYRGGSTDTQYF.

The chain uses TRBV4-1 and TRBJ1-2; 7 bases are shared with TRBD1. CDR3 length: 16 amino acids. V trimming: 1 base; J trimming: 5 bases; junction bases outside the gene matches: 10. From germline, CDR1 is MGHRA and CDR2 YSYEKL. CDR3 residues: CASSQGAGGRTYGYTF. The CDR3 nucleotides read TGCGCCAGCAGCCAAGGGGCAGGGGGGCGAACATATGGCTACACCTTC.

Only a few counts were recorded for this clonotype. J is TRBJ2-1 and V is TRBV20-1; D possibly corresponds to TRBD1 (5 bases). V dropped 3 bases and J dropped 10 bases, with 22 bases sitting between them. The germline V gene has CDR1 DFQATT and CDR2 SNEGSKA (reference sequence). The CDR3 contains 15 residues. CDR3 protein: CSARPARGLAIEQFF. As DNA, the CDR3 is TGCAGTGCTAGGCCAGCTAGGGGCTTGGCCATCGAGCAGTTCTTC.